Following are 12 T cell receptor beta chains from one sample sequenced in a study of blood T cell repertoires in COVID-19. Using immunoSEQ multiplex PCR, the repertoire was profiled, and TCRdb retains in-frame clones only, with some absent. The sample comprises roughly 73,000 clones, roughly 85% of which are singletons, and 1.8% rests with the top ten. Sequences were obtained from peripheral blood. The receptors come from a woman aged 55-69 years with acute or convalescent COVID-19.

This chain uses TRBV6-1 with TRBJ2-7, with no clear D. The CDR3 covers 16 residues. Between the trimmed V and J ends, which lost 3 bases and 1 base, there was a span of 16 bases. Germline loops: CDR1 MNHNS, CDR2 SASEGT. The CDR3 reads CASSDFSQPTSYEQYF. The DNA for the CDR3 is TGTGCCAGCAGTGACTTCTCACAGCCCACATCCTACGAGCAGTACTTC.

CDR3 loop: CASSTGGSNSYEQYF. Here the CDR3 DNA reads TGTGCCAGCAGTACAGGGGGCTCGAACTCCTACGAGCAGTACTTC. V is TRBV27 and J is TRBJ2-7, with TRBD1 matching over 9 bases. After removal of 5 bases from V and 0 bases from J, the junction contained 5 bases not matched to a gene. The germline V gene has CDR1 MNHEY and CDR2 SMNVEV (reference sequence). The CDR3 contains 15 residues.

The chain couples TRBV5-8 to TRBJ1-5; 9 bases are a match to TRBD1. The junction had 6 bases not matched to a gene; V was cut back by 3 bases and J by 2 bases. Germline V CDR1 and CDR2: SGHTS, YDEGEE. The CDR3 extends over 16 amino acids. In DNA form, the CDR3 reads TGTGCCAGCAGCTACCTCAGGACAGGGGGCAATCAGCCCCAGCATTTT. This codes for CASSYLRTGGNQPQHF. Variable domain in full (rest from reference TRBV5-8 and TRBJ1-5): EAGVTQSPTHLIKTRGQQATLRCSPISGHTSVYWYQQALGLGLQFLLWYDEGEERNRGNFPPRFSGRQFPNYSSELNVNALELEDSALYLCASSYLRTGGNQPQHFGDGTRLSIL.

The chain links TRBV7-6 to TRBJ1-5; the D is unclear. Trimming pared 2 bases from V and 0 bases from J, leaving 23 bases between. The germline CDR1 and CDR2 sequences are SGHVS and FNYEAQ. This CDR3 has 20 amino acids. The CDR3 protein is CASSLPIGRNSRHSNQPQHF. The DNA for the CDR3 is TGTGCCAGCAGCTTACCCATAGGCAGGAACAGCCGTCATAGCAATCAGCCCCAGCATTTT. The whole variable domain, remainder taken from reference TRBV7-6 and TRBJ1-5, is GAGVSQSPRYKVTKRGQDVALRCDPISGHVSLYWYRQALGQGPEFLTYFNYEAQQDKSGLPNDRFSAERPEGSISTLTIQRTEQRDSAMYRCASSLPIGRNSRHSNQPQHFGDGTRLSIL.

The chain has TRBV6-5 and TRBJ2-5; the D is unclear. Germline CDR1 reads MNHEY; CDR2 reads SVGAGI. The length of the CDR3 is 14 residues. V was shortened by 2 bases and J by 2 bases, with 9 bases between the two germline ends. CDR3 in DNA: TGTGCCAGCAGTTACCGAGGCGGACAAGAGACCCAGTACTTC. It codes for CASSYRGGQETQYF.

The V gene is TRBV6-5, the J gene TRBJ1-2; D is unclear. Between the trimmed V and J ends, which lost 8 bases and 7 bases, there was a span of 23 bases. From germline, CDR1 is MNHEY and CDR2 SVGAGI. This CDR3 comprises 15 residues. This chain's CDR3 is CASGERARKVFGYTF. For the CDR3, the DNA is TGTGCCAGCGGGGAGAGGGCCCGGAAGGTATTTGGCTACACCTTC.

In the case of this clone: The limits of the CDR3 on the DNA are not certain, so only TCRdb's listed CDR3 is given. This rearrangement joins TRBV6-5 to TRBJ2-3; the D call in the table, TRBD2, was not verified against the DNA. Germline loops: CDR1 MNHEY, CDR2 SVGAGI. Counting both end residues, the CDR3 totals 12 amino acids. This CDR3 is CASSTSADTQYF.

The gene calls are TRBV4-2 and TRBJ1-2; no definite D call. This CDR3 has 15 residues. Germline CDR1 reads LGHNA; CDR2 reads YNFKEQ. The V and J ends lost 0 bases and 4 bases respectively, with 12 bases between them. This CDR3 reads CASSQDLRSSYGYTF. The CDR3 region has the DNA TGTGCCAGCAGCCAAGATTTGAGGAGTTCCTATGGCTACACCTTC.

This chain uses TRBV28 with TRBJ1-2; tentative D call: TRBD1 (5 bases). Trimming removed 5 bases at V and 4 bases at J, with 17 bases between. The CDR3 contains 15 residues. Germline-derived CDR1 and CDR2 are MDHEN and SYDVKM. CDR3 in amino acids: CASSANDRNLYGYTF. The CDR3 DNA is TGTGCCAGCAGTGCTAACGACAGAAACCTCTATGGCTACACCTTC.

The chain employs TRBV19 and TRBJ2-1; 9 bases line up with TRBD1. CDR1 LNHDA and CDR2 SQIVND come from the germline V gene (reference sequence). With V trimmed by 4 bases and J by 7 bases, 8 bases remained unmatched. This CDR3 has 15 amino acids. The CDR3 is CASSTLGQGWNEQFF. The CDR3 DNA follows: TGTGCCAGTAGTACCCTAGGACAGGGGTGGAATGAGCAGTTCTTC.

This clone was found a few times. The chain joins TRBV18 to TRBJ1-5; D gene ambiguous. V was pared by 2 bases and J by 0 bases, with 14 bases between. From germline, CDR1 is KGHSH and CDR2 LQKENI. CDR3 length equals 17 residues. CDR3 sequence: CASSPTQSVRSNQPQHF. For the CDR3, the DNA is TGTGCCAGCTCACCAACACAGTCTGTTCGTAGCAATCAGCCCCAGCATTTT.

The rearrangement links TRBV19 to TRBJ2-1; 9 bases are a match to TRBD1. CDR1 is LNHDA and CDR2 is SQIVND in the germline V gene (reference sequence). CDR3 length equals 13 residues. J gave up 7 bases and V 9 bases, and 7 bases lay outside the gene matches. The CDR3 sequence is CASRDRATNEQFF. The CDR3 nucleotides read TGTGCCAGCCGGGACAGGGCTACAAATGAGCAGTTCTTC.